The source of this T cell receptor (beta chain) is a study of shared clonotypes between healthy human individuals (TCRdb year 2020). General notes on the study: A couple of women and three men aged 18 to 49 years were included in the cohort. To increase sequencing depth and limit assay-specific biases, different laboratories used diverse techniques to prepare libraries and sequence TCR repertoires. For each donor, CD4 naive and CD4 memory were each run on three plates, CD8 naive on two plates, and CD8 memory on one plate. Leukapheresis yielded between about 0.85 and 10 billion PBMCs per donor. Blood TCR repertoires of four to six healthy adults were deeply sequenced to estimate repertoire size and the extent of clonotype sharing between individuals. Study-level results and caveats: Across a handful of donors, about 5.2% of naive CD4, approximately 4% of naive CD8, roughly 2.3% of memory CD4, and over 0.35% of memory CD8 clonotypes were shared. Because the study included only a small number of donors, the genetic and exposure-history diversity represented was limited. Sampling was restricted to blood, and TCR repertoires in tissues likely differ from the TCR repertoires found in blood. Incomplete sequencing was indicated by rarefaction of sorted-subset datasets, despite the large sequencing depth. Clonotypes shared by all four sorted-subset donors showed higher generation probabilities than non-shared clonotypes. Naive subsets generally had larger estimated clonotype richness than memory subsets did. Pairwise subsampling indicated that sequencing depth was expected to affect the degree of clonotype sharing among donors.

Healthy HIV-negative adults with no recently reported acute infections or vaccinations were included as donors. Every donor was a Caucasian adult living in Nashville, Tennessee, USA. CD4+ T cells were enriched by magnetic negative selection, after which naive cells were positively selected on CD45RA and the negative fraction was taken as the memory subset. Blood was collected by leukapheresis, and PBMCs were isolated by Ficoll-Histopaque density gradient centrifugation and then cryopreserved in liquid nitrogen vapor phase. Purity and quantity of every magnetically sorted T cell population were checked by analytical flow cytometry. Genomic DNA was isolated from every sorted fraction and measured by UV absorbance on a Nanodrop 2000c. TCR CDR3 regions were amplified from genomic DNA by multiplex PCR using the deep immunoSEQ assay. Extracted genomic DNA from each cell subset was spread evenly across all wells of several immunoSEQ 96-well plates, with each plate serving as a replicate. For sorted subsets, around 200 ng genomic DNA, equal to about 30,000 T cell genomes, was loaded into each replicate PCR. The purified libraries were quantified using a Qubit 3.0 fluorometer, sized with a Bioanalyzer 2100, and then quantified again using the KAPA Library Quantification kit. Every immunoSEQ 96-well plate was sequenced on a dedicated single-read 150-cycle Illumina NextSeq 550 flow cell. On the authors' methods: Because the immunoSEQ output held only junctional sequences and lacked quality scores, the filtering could not match the filtering applied to full-length reads. Sequences were annotated with PyIR, a Python wrapper for IgBLAST v1.9, using IMGT germline references to assign V/J genes and CDR3. Any read was removed if the V/J assignment was weak (E-value above 1e-6), the CDR3 was missing, or the read contained stop codons, out-of-frame junctions, or ambiguous translated residues. A V3J clonotype was defined by an identical inferred V gene, J gene, and CDR3 amino acid sequence. The percentage overlap between two repertoires was calculated by dividing the number of shared unique clonotypes by the size of the smaller repertoire. Three approaches were used to assess repertoire richness: RTK rarefaction, the Chao1 estimator, and Recon v2.1 estimates of unobserved clonotypes. For all TCRbeta clonotypes obtained by the gDNA method from several donors, generation probabilities were computed with OLGA. TCRdb re-hosts the immuneACCESS table, in-frame sequences only. Its copies lack some clones; in the studies checked, an unresolved V gene accounts for under half of them, and the cause for the rest is not known. V and J calls and clone size are as listed in that table; D and trimming were resolved from the DNA. A total of roughly 1 million clones appear in this sample, around 76% of them only once. The top ten clones comprise about 1.5% of the sample.

V is reduced by 4 bases and J by 8 bases, leaving a spacing of 12 bases between them. The CDR3 goes from the cysteine to the phenylalanine over 12 residues. The entry retains the CDR3 DNA only, 36 bases that are in frame from base 1. CDR1 and CDR2 were assigned from the germline V gene as SGHDT and YYEEEE. As for this clone: No antigen is known for it. The sample holds no much larger clone one base away, and base qualities are not on file.

The clonotype originates from a man between 18 and 35 years old in good health. The sample comprised memory CD4+ T cells sorted from blood. The cell subset or site label for this specimen denotes: CD45RA-negative fraction. The receptor chain draws on TRBV5-6 and TRBJ1-2; confidence is insufficient to name the D gene. At the DNA level, the sequence is TGTGCCAGCAGCCCGCGGGCCAAAGGCTACACCTTC. This encodes CASSPRAKGYTF. Full variable domain (CDR3 extended with the reference TRBV5-6 and TRBJ1-2 proteins): DAGVTQSPTHLIKTRGQQVTLRCSPKSGHDTVSWYQQALGQGPQFIFQYYEEEERQRGNFPDRFSGHQFPNYSSELNVNALLLGDSALYLCASSPRAKGYTFGSGTRLTVV.